This TCR beta chain was retrieved from a study of T-cell reconstitution after alpha-beta-depleted transplantation in children. A TCRbeta library incorporating unique molecular identifiers was prepared. TCRdb fed the PCR reads into MiXCR, producing one record per CDR3 protein. The sample lists 300,000 to 400,000 distinct CDR3 sequences, roughly 13% occurring once. As concerns this clonotype: It is unclear where the CDR3 begins or ends on the DNA, so no DNA is shown, and the CDR3 is as TCRdb lists it.

In germline, CDR1 is SQVTM, CDR2 ANQGSEA. The CDR3 has 10 residues if both end residues are counted. The genes are TRBV29-1 and TRBJ2-1; TRBD1, as called in the table, went unchecked against the DNA. The sample in question was PBMCs, obtained from the stem cell graft. The TCR was taken from a human donor who donated a stem cell graft to a child with Fanconi anemia. The CDR3 here is CSVVGTGSFF.